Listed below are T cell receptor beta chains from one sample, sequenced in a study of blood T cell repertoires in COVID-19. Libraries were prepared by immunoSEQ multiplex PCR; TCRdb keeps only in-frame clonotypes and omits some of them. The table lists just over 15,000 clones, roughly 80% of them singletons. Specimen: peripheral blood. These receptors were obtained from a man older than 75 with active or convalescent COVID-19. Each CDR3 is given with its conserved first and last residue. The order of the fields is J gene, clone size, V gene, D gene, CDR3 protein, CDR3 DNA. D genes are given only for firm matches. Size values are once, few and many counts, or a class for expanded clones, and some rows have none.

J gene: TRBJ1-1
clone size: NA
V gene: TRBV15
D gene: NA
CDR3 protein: CATSSGEGEAFF
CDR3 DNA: TGTGCCACCAGCTCGGGAGAGGGAGAAGCTTTCTTT

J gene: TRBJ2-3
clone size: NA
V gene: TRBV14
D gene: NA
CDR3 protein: CASSVRSTDTQYF
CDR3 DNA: TGTGCCAGCAGCGTTCGGAGCACAGATACGCAGTATTTT

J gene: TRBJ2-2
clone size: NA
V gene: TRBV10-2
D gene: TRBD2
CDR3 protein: CASKSGGRTGGELFF
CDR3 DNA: TGCGCCAGCAAAAGCGGGGGCCGAACAGGCGGGGAGCTGTTTTTT

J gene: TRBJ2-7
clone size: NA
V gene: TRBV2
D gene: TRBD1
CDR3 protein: CASWFTGDSYEQYF
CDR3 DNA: TGTGCCAGTTGGTTCACAGGGGACTCCTACGAGCAGTACTTC

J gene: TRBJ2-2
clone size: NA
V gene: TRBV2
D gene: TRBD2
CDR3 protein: CASDSSGVNTGELFF
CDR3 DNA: TGTGCCAGCGACTCTAGCGGGGTGAACACCGGGGAGCTGTTTTTT

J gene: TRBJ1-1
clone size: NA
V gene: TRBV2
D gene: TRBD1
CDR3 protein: CASSPGQGVDTEAFF
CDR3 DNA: TGTGCCAGCAGTCCGGGACAGGGGGTAGACACTGAAGCTTTCTTT

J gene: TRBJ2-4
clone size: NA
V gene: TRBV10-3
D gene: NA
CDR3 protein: CAISTSTGSKNIQYF
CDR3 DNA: TGTGCCATCAGTACCTCGACAGGCTCCAAAAACATTCAGTACTTC

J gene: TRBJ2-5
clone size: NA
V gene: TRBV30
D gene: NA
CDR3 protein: CAWSVQTTQYF
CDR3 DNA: TGTGCCTGGAGTGTACAAACAACCCAGTACTTC

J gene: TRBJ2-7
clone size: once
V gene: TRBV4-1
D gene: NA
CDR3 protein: CASRGGWEQYF
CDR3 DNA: TGCGCCAGCAGAGGGGGATGGGAGCAGTACTTC

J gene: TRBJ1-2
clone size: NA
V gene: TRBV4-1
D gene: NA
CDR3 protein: CASSQERQPTYGYTF
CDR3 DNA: TGCGCCAGCAGCCAAGAGCGGCAGCCAACCTATGGCTACACCTTC

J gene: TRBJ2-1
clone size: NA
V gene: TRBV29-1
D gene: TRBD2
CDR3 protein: CSAGGGWSSDEQFF
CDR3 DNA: TGCAGCGCGGGGGGAGGATGGTCCTCCGATGAGCAGTTCTTC

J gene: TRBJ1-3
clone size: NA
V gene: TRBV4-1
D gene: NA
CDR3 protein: CASSQGSSGGGNTIYF
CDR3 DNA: TGCGCCAGCAGCCAAGGAAGTTCTGGAGGAGGAAACACCATATATTTT

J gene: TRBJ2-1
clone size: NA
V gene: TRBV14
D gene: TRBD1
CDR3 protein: CASSQATGGTYNEQFF
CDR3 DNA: TGTGCCAGCAGCCAAGCCACAGGGGGCACCTACAATGAGCAGTTCTTC

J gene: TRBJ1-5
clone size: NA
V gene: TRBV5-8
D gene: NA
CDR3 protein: CASSLGTGFMDQPQHF
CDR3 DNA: TGTGCCAGCAGCTTGGGTACAGGGTTCATGGATCAGCCCCAGCATTTT

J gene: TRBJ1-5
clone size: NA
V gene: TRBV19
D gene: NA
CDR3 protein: CASSIDTPLSGFWQPQHF
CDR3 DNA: TGTGCCAGTAGTATAGATACCCCCCTTTCGGGGTTTTGGCAGCCCCAGCATTTT

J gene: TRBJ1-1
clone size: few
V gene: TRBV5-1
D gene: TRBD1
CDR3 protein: CASSSGTGITEAFF
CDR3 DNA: TGCGCCAGCAGCTCTGGGACAGGGATTACTGAAGCTTTCTTT

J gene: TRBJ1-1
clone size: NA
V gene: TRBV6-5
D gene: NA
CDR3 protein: CASSPTIDFTEAFF
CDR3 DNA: TGTGCCAGCAGTCCTACGATTGACTTCACTGAAGCTTTCTTT

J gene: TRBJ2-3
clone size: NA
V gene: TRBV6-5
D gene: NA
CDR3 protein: CASSPKGPPTDTQYF
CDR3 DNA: TGTGCCAGCAGCCCAAAGGGGCCCCCCACAGATACGCAGTATTTT

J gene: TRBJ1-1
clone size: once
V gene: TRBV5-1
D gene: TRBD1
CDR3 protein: CASSSGQMNTEAFF
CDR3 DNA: TGCGCCAGCAGCTCGGGACAGATGAACACTGAAGCTTTCTTT

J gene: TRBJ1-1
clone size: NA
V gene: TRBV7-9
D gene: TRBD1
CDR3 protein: CASSQGTGVGTEAFF
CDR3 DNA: TGTGCCAGCAGCCAAGGGACAGGGGTTGGTACTGAAGCTTTCTTT

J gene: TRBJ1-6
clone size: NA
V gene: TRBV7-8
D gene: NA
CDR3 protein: CASSKSRGNNSPLHF
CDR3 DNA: TGTGCCAGCAGCAAGAGCAGGGGAAACAATTCACCCCTCCACTTT

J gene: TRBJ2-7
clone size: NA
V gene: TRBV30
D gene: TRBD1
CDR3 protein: CAWSTTTGGTSIYEQYF
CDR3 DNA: TGTGCCTGGAGTACTACGACAGGGGGCACTTCCATCTACGAGCAGTACTTC

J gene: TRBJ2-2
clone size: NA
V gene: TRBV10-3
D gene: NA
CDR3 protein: CAIRPAVNTGELFF
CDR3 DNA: TGTGCCATCCGGCCAGCGGTTAACACCGGGGAGCTGTTTTTT

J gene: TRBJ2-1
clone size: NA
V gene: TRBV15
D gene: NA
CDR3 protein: CATSSLEWGDNEQFF
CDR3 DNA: TGTGCCACCAGCAGTCTCGAATGGGGGGACAATGAGCAGTTCTTC

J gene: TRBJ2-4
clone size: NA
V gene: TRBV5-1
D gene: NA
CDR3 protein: CASSHPLSQGGSKNIQYF
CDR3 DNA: TGCGCCAGCAGCCACCCACTGTCGCAGGGGGGATCCAAAAACATTCAGTACTTC